A single sample gave rise to the 5 T cell receptor beta chains below, sequenced in a study of cytomegalovirus exposure and HLA in healthy donors. Primers: 60 Vbeta forward and 13 Jbeta reverse. The repertoire was sequenced with immunoSEQ multiplex PCR; TCRdb's copy has only in-frame clones and lacks some. This table has about 190,000 clones, 80% appearing once. The sequenced sample consisted of PBMCs. These receptors were obtained from a man between 35 and 55 years old in good health and CMV-seropositive.

The chain couples TRBV7-2 to TRBJ2-1, with 9 nucleotides matching TRBD2. Trimming removed 8 bases from V and 4 bases from J; junction bases left unmatched: 3. The CDR3 loop spans 13 amino acids. Germline V CDR1 and CDR2: SGHTA, FQGNSA. CDR3 in DNA: TGTGCCAGCCTAGCGGGGACATACAATGAGCAGTTCTTC. Its translation: CASLAGTYNEQFF.

The chain couples TRBV5-5 to TRBJ2-7; TRBD2 matches at 9 bases. Germline V gene data show CDR1 as SGHKS and CDR2 as YYEKEE (reference sequence). This CDR3 contains 15 residues. J gave up 0 bases and V 5 bases, and 6 bases lay outside the gene matches. The CDR3 DNA is TGTGCCAGCAGTTCTAGCGGGGCTAGCTCCTACGAGCAGTACTTC. Its translation is CASSSSGASSYEQYF.

The chain uses TRBV25-1 and TRBJ1-2; no definite D call. The CDR3 is made up of 14 amino acids. Trimming removed 7 bases at V and 7 bases at J, with 19 bases between. Germline lookup yields CDR1 MGHDK and CDR2 SYGVNS. The chain's CDR3 is CASNPNPPRSGYTF. CDR3 sequence (DNA): TGTGCCAGCAACCCCAACCCCCCCCGGAGTGGCTACACCTTC.

The chain recombines TRBV10-3 with TRBJ2-3; 12 bases agree with TRBD2. The CDR3 extends over 18 amino acids. V gave up 0 bases and J gave up 3 bases; unmatched junction bases: 7. Germline V gene sequence: CDR1 ENHRY, CDR2 SYGVKD. The CDR3 loop reads CAISESLLAGGGTDTQYF. The CDR3 nucleotides read TGTGCCATCAGTGAGTCGTTACTAGCGGGGGGAGGAACAGATACGCAGTATTTT.

This clone has a handful of counts. The V call is TRBV12-5, the J call TRBJ2-5, with TRBD1 matching over 9 bases. The V and J ends lost 5 bases and 5 bases, in that order; junction bases with no gene match: 6. Looked up from germline, CDR1 is LGHNT and CDR2 is FRNRAP. The CDR3 extends over 14 amino acids. CDR3 sequence (DNA): TGTGCTAGTGGTCCCGGACAGGGGTACGAGACCCAGTACTTC. It encodes CASGPGQGYETQYF.